The 10 T cell receptor beta chains below were found in one sample sequenced in a study of technical replicates of blood from several donors. The assay was immunoSEQ multiplex PCR, and TCRdb's table has in-frame clones only and misses some. This sample carries some 70,000 clones, almost 95% of them seen once, and the ten largest clones take 0.38%. The sequenced material came from T cells isolated from PBMCs. The origin of the receptors is a human donor in good health.

The rearrangement uses TRBV7-3 and TRBJ1-4; no definite D call. The CDR3 is 15 amino acids. V lost 1 base and J 6 bases, leaving 12 bases between the germline ends. Per germline, CDR1 SGHTA and CDR2 FQGTGA. DNA for the CDR3: TGTGCCAGCAGCTTAAGGGCCGCCGCAGATGAAAAACTGTTTTTT. Translation gives CASSLRAAADEKLFF.

The chain links TRBV5-4 to TRBJ2-1; D not resolved. The CDR3 contains 12 residues. CDR1 is SGHNT, CDR2 YYREEE, per germline (reference sequence). Trimming removed 0 bases from V and 9 bases from J, with 7 bases in between. This CDR3 reads CASSLVGTEQFF. CDR3 DNA sequence: TGTGCCAGCAGCTTGGTTGGCACTGAGCAGTTCTTC.

The chain has TRBV11-3 and TRBJ2-1; TRBD2 aligns across 7 bases. Germline CDR1 is SGHNT and CDR2 is YENEEA. With 0 bases clipped from V and 3 bases from J, the junction kept 5 bases outside the gene matches. The CDR3 contains 16 residues. Here the CDR3 reads CASSLEGLAVYNEQFF. As DNA, the CDR3 is TGTGCCAGCAGCTTAGAGGGGCTAGCGGTCTACAATGAGCAGTTCTTC.

The chain employs TRBV4-1 and TRBJ1-5; weak D call: TRBD1 (5 bases). The CDR3 consists of 16 residues. V was clipped by 1 base and J by 3 bases, with 13 bases between them. Germline lookup yields CDR1 MGHRA and CDR2 YSYEKL. As DNA, the CDR3 is TGCGCCAGCAGCCAAGTACCCAACAGGCCCAATCAGCCCCAGCATTTT. Protein product: CASSQVPNRPNQPQHF.

The rearrangement uses TRBV7-9 and TRBJ1-4; TRBD1 might be the D (5 bases). Germline loops: CDR1 SEHNR, CDR2 FQNEAQ (reference sequence). This CDR3 has 16 amino acids. The V end lost 5 bases, the J end lost 0 bases, and 13 bases lay between the germline ends. This CDR3 is CASSQGISTTNEKLFF. As DNA, the CDR3 is TGTGCCAGCAGCCAGGGAATTTCCACAACTAATGAAAAACTGTTTTTT.

The V gene is TRBV11-2, the J gene TRBJ1-2, with TRBD1 as a possible D gene (6 bases). CDR3 size: 13 residues. Germline CDR1 and CDR2: SGHAT and FQNNGV. Trimming took 5 bases from V and 2 from J, leaving 9 bases between them. The CDR3 here is CASSRQANYGYTF. The DNA for the CDR3 is TGTGCCAGCAGCCGACAGGCCAACTATGGCTACACCTTC. The complete variable domain, with remaining parts taken from reference TRBV11-2 and TRBJ1-2, reads EAGVAQSPRYKIIEKRQSVAFWCNPISGHATLYWYQQILGQGPKLLIQFQNNGVVDDSQLPKDRFSAERLKGVDSTLKIQPAKLEDSAVYLCASSRQANYGYTFGSGTRLTVV.

The chain recombines TRBV4-3 with TRBJ1-2, with D tentatively TRBD1 (6 bases). There are 13 residues in the CDR3. Trimming pared 1 base from V and 7 bases from J, leaving 10 bases between. In germline, CDR1 is LGHNA, CDR2 YSLEER. CDR3 region: CASSQAGVAGYTF. CDR3 in DNA: TGCGCCAGCAGCCAAGCAGGGGTTGCTGGCTACACCTTC.

The chain combines TRBV25-1 with TRBJ1-1; 8 positions match TRBD1. Trimming removed 7 bases from V and 1 base from J; junction bases left unmatched: 5. The CDR3 is 14 residues long. CDR1 and CDR2 from the germline V gene are MGHDK and SYGVNS. The CDR3 loop reads CASMRTGSNTEAFF. The CDR3 DNA reads TGTGCCAGCATGAGGACAGGGTCGAACACTGAAGCTTTCTTT.

V gene TRBV19 combines with J gene TRBJ1-2, with 8 bases matching TRBD1. Germline-derived CDR1 and CDR2 are LNHDA and SQIVND (reference sequence). Trimming cost V 7 bases and J 0 bases; bases outside gene matches: 16. The CDR3 is 18 residues long. The CDR3, as DNA: TGTGCCAGTACCTATTACGGACAGGGTGTAAGAACTAACTATGGCTACACCTTC. Translating it yields CASTYYGQGVRTNYGYTF.

The chain has TRBV5-3 and TRBJ2-5, with a tentative D call TRBD2 (5 bases). TRBV5-3 is an ORF, with its function uncertain. The CDR3 runs 12 residues. Trimming removed 5 bases from V and 5 bases from J, with 10 bases in between. In DNA form, the CDR3 reads TGTGCCAGAAGAGAGGGTGGGGAGACCCAGTACTTC. It codes for CARREGGETQYF.